These 30 T cell receptor beta chains share one sample of origin, sequenced in a study of Ad26.COV2.S vaccination and SARS-CoV-2 variants. Sequencing was performed with immunoSEQ multiplex PCR; in TCRdb, only in-frame clones are kept and a portion is missing. The table records roughly 460,000 clones, 70% to 90% of them present only once. Sample treatment: about 20 received Ad26.COV2.S at low or high dose, single or two shots; roughly five received placebo; per-sample allocation not given. Specimen acquisition occurred on day 63 following the initial vaccine or placebo injection. The starting material was peripheral blood, obtained in a trial of Ad26.COV2.S vaccine versus placebo. These receptors were collected from a person aged 18 to 65 who received the Ad26.COV2.S COVID-19 vaccine or a placebo.

V gene TRBV12-5 combines with J gene TRBJ2-7; D is perhaps TRBD1 (6 bases). This CDR3 spans 13 amino acids. In germline, CDR1 is LGHNT, CDR2 FRNRAP. V was pared by 5 bases and J by 5 bases, with 13 bases between. The CDR3 bases are TGTGCTAGTGGTCCTACAGGGTTCGACGAGCAGTACTTC. Translation: CASGPTGFDEQYF.

The chain employs TRBV4-2 and TRBJ2-2; perhaps TRBD1 as D (6 bases). The CDR3 has 18 residues. V dropped 0 bases and J dropped 5 bases, with 19 bases sitting between them. CDR1 and CDR2 (germline): LGHNA, YNFKEQ. CDR3: CASSQEGIGGQRTGELFF. As DNA, the CDR3 is TGTGCCAGCAGCCAAGAAGGGATTGGGGGCCAGAGGACCGGGGAGCTGTTTTTT.

CDR3 loop: CASPTSPKDTQYF. The CDR3 coding sequence is TGTGCCAGCCCCACCAGCCCAAAAGATACGCAGTATTTT. The rearrangement uses TRBV5-8 and TRBJ2-3; D uncertain. V was clipped by 7 bases and J by 5 bases, with 14 bases between them. This CDR3 region has 13 residues. The germline gives CDR1 SGHTS, CDR2 YDEGEE.

This chain uses TRBV9 with TRBJ1-2; D unclear. The V end lost 3 bases, the J end lost 8 bases, and 14 bases lay between the germline ends. CDR3 length: 13 residues. Germline loops: CDR1 SGDLS, CDR2 YYNGEE. The CDR3 is CASSEWESRGYTF. The CDR3 DNA follows: TGTGCCAGCAGCGAGTGGGAGAGTCGGGGCTACACCTTC.

The V call is TRBV28, the J call TRBJ1-5; D gene uncertain. Trimming stripped 6 bases from V and 4 bases from J, with 13 bases between. This CDR3 comprises 14 residues. Germline V gene lookup returns CDR1 MDHEN and CDR2 SYDVKM. The CDR3 here is CASSSSLGNQPQHF. Here the CDR3 DNA reads TGTGCCAGCAGCTCTTCCCTGGGTAATCAGCCCCAGCATTTT.

The chain recombines TRBV9 with TRBJ2-5; no firm D call. The CDR3 length is 14 residues. CDR1 is SGDLS and CDR2 is YYNGEE in the germline V gene. The V gene lost 2 bases and the J gene lost 5 bases, with 13 bases spanning the gap. Here the CDR3 DNA reads TGTGCCAGCAGCGTCCGACACGATTGGGAGACCCAGTACTTC. As protein: CASSVRHDWETQYF.

CDR3 in DNA: TGTGCCAGCAGCCCCGGACAGGGGACGAACACTGAAGCTTTCTTT. This encodes CASSPGQGTNTEAFF. The chain uses TRBV11-2 and TRBJ1-1, with TRBD1 matching 9 bases. Trimming at V came to 5 bases and at J to 1 base, leaving 5 bases not matched to a gene. Looked up from germline, CDR1 is SGHAT and CDR2 is FQNNGV. The CDR3 spans 15 residues.

This clone turned up a few times. The chain is built from TRBV10-3 and TRBJ1-2; 7 bases align to TRBD1. CDR1 ENHRY and CDR2 SYGVKD come from the germline V gene. This CDR3 contains 13 residues. The ends lost 5 bases at V and 1 base at J; junction bases unmatched: 1. The CDR3, as DNA: TGTGCCATCAGTAACAGGGGTAACTATGGCTACACCTTC. Protein sequence: CAISNRGNYGYTF.

The chain is built from TRBV20-1 and TRBJ1-1; D might be TRBD1 (5 bases). Germline values: CDR1 DFQATT, CDR2 SNEGSKA (reference sequence). Trimming shortened V by 3 bases and J by 6 bases, and 14 bases separated the two germline ends. This CDR3 is 13 amino acids long. CDR3 bases: TGCAGTGCTAGTAACCAGGGTATGTCTGAAGCTTTCTTT. It codes for CSASNQGMSEAFF.

This rearrangement joins TRBV7-2 to TRBJ2-6; no clear D gene. The CDR3 runs to 17 residues. Trimming removed 3 bases at V and 0 bases at J, with 12 bases between. Germline V gene sequence: CDR1 SGHTA, CDR2 FQGNSA. The CDR3, as DNA: TGTGCCAGCAGCTTGGTGGGATTAAGCTCTGGGGCCAACGTCCTGACTTTC. This codes for CASSLVGLSSGANVLTF.

The V call is TRBV9, the J call TRBJ2-3; D not resolved. CDR1 is SGDLS, CDR2 YYNGEE, per germline. The CDR3 has 14 residues. V shed 0 bases and J shed 4 bases, with 9 bases lying between them. The CDR3 DNA reads as TGTGCCAGCAGCGTAGCCAGACGGTCAGATACGCAGTATTTT. This codes for CASSVARRSDTQYF. Drawing the rest from reference TRBV9 and TRBJ2-3, the complete variable domain is DSGVTQTPKHLITATGQRVTLRCSPRSGDLSVYWYQQSLDQGLQFLIQYYNGEERAKGNILERFSAQQFPDLHSELNLSSLELGDSALYFCASSVARRSDTQYFGPGTRLTVL.

This rearrangement joins TRBV20-1 to TRBJ1-1; the D is unclear. V lost 3 bases, J lost 9 bases, and 23 bases lay in between. Germline-derived CDR1 and CDR2 are DFQATT and SNEGSKA (reference sequence). The CDR3 extends over 15 amino acids. The CDR3 nucleotides read TGCAGTGCTAGTCCCCGGACCCTCGGCGGCTTGAAAGCTTTCTTT. This sequence encodes CSASPRTLGGLKAFF.

The chain has TRBV15 and TRBJ2-1, with D possibly matching TRBD2 (5 bases). The CDR3 is made up of 13 amino acids. Germline V lookup: CDR1 LNHNV, CDR2 YYDKDF (reference sequence). V was pared by 6 bases and J by 8 bases, with 14 bases between. The CDR3 nucleotides are TGTGCCACCAGGACTACGGGCTGGGATGAGCAGTTCTTC. Amino acids: CATRTTGWDEQFF. The full variable domain, with the rest looked up from reference TRBV15 and TRBJ2-1, is DAMVIQNPRYQVTQFGKPVTLSCSQTLNHNVMYWYQQKSSQAPKLLFHYYDKDFNNEADTPDNFQSRRPNTSFCFLDIRSPGLGDTAMYLCATRTTGWDEQFFGPGTRLTVL.

V is TRBV4-1 and J is TRBJ2-1, with D hard to call. Germline CDR1 reads MGHRA; CDR2 reads YSYEKL. The length of the CDR3 is 15 residues. V lost 1 base, J lost 0 bases, and 7 bases lay in between. CDR3 bases: TGCGCCAGCAGCCAAGGACCCAGCTCCTACAATGAGCAGTTCTTC. Protein: CASSQGPSSYNEQFF.

This chain links TRBV6-5 with TRBJ1-5, with 8 positions matching TRBD1. Germline V gives CDR1 MNHEY, CDR2 SVGAGI. V shed 11 bases, J shed 2 bases, and the junction held 8 bases outside the gene matches. The CDR3 contains 14 residues. CDR3 protein: CAGETGEGNQPQHF. The CDR3, as DNA: TGTGCCGGAGAGACAGGGGAAGGCAATCAGCCCCAGCATTTT.

The rearrangement joins TRBV5-5 to TRBJ2-1, with TRBD2 matching over 12 bases. Losses at the gene ends were 5 bases for V and 3 bases for J; bases not matched to a gene: 6. CDR1 and CDR2 (germline): SGHKS, YYEKEE (reference sequence). This CDR3 spans 16 amino acids. CDR3 residues: CASSSWTSGVYNEQFF. The CDR3 bases are TGTGCCAGCAGTTCATGGACTAGCGGGGTCTACAATGAGCAGTTCTTC.

The chain links TRBV6-5 to TRBJ2-4, with TRBD2 as a possible D gene (7 bases). The CDR3 loop spans 16 amino acids. The V end was cut by 4 bases, the J end by 0 bases, with 13 bases between. CDR1 is MNHEY and CDR2 is SVGAGI in the germline V gene. CDR3 bases: TGTGCCAGCAGTTTATCGGGGGGCTTAGCCAAAAACATTCAGTACTTC. It codes for CASSLSGGLAKNIQYF.

The V call is TRBV4-2, the J call TRBJ2-1; 10 bases match TRBD2. The CDR3 runs to 17 residues. The junction had 14 bases not matched to a gene; V was cut back by 4 bases and J by 8 bases. Germline loops: CDR1 LGHNA, CDR2 YNFKEQ. The CDR3 spells CASSPPPLAGVSDEQFF. The CDR3 nucleotides read TGTGCCAGCAGCCCACCCCCTCTAGCGGGAGTTAGCGATGAGCAGTTCTTC.

This clone has only a few counts. This sequence joins TRBV6-1 and TRBJ1-6, with no clear D. The V and J ends lost 3 bases and 5 bases respectively, with 23 bases between them. Per the germline V gene, CDR1 is MNHNS and CDR2 is SASEGT. This CDR3 is 19 amino acids long. CDR3 sequence: CASSDWVAGGHANNSPLHF. The CDR3, as DNA: TGTGCCAGCAGTGACTGGGTTGCAGGCGGCCATGCAAATAATTCACCCCTCCACTTT.

The chain couples TRBV6-5 to TRBJ1-6; possible D gene TRBD1, 6 bases. The CDR3 runs to 14 residues. V shed 2 bases and J shed 9 bases, with 11 bases lying between them. Germline V gives CDR1 MNHEY, CDR2 SVGAGI. CDR3 loop: CASSYTDRFSPLHF. DNA of the CDR3: TGTGCCAGCAGTTACACAGACAGGTTTTCACCCCTCCACTTT.

The chain joins TRBV6-5 to TRBJ1-5; D remains unclear. Trimming left V 6 bases short and J 7 bases short, with 13 bases between. Germline CDR1 reads MNHEY; CDR2 reads SVGAGI. The CDR3 has 13 residues. In DNA, the CDR3 is TGTGCCAGCAGCTCTAAGGACGGGCAGCCCCAGCATTTT. It yields the protein CASSSKDGQPQHF.

The CDR3 DNA reads as TGTGCCAGCAGCTACGGGGGTTCTAACTATGGCTACACCTTC. It yields the protein CASSYGGSNYGYTF. The V and J genes are TRBV6-5 and TRBJ1-2; perhaps TRBD1 as D (5 bases). V lost 6 bases to trimming and J lost 0 bases, with 11 bases between them. The CDR3 totals 14 residues. From germline, CDR1 is MNHEY and CDR2 SVGAGI.

The rearrangement links TRBV19 to TRBJ2-3, with 7 bases aligning to TRBD2. The V segment lost 5 bases and the J segment 5 bases; nucleotides outside the gene matches: 10. Germline V gives CDR1 LNHDA, CDR2 SQIVND (reference sequence). This CDR3 comprises 15 residues. The CDR3 here is CASSLRGFVGDTQYF. Written as DNA, the CDR3 is TGTGCCAGTAGTCTGCGGGGGTTCGTAGGAGATACGCAGTATTTT.

This chain uses TRBV19 with TRBJ1-5; no clear D gene. With 1 base removed from V and 4 bases from J, the gap between germline ends came to 14 bases. This CDR3 has 16 residues. Germline CDR1 LNHDA, CDR2 SQIVND (reference sequence). The CDR3 region is CASSIGPYRRNQPQHF. The CDR3 nucleotides are TGTGCCAGTAGTATAGGGCCATATAGAAGAAATCAGCCCCAGCATTTT.

The rearrangement joins TRBV9 to TRBJ2-1; 7 bases line up with TRBD2. Unmatched junction bases numbered 7, after V lost 0 bases and J lost 4 bases. The CDR3 runs to 16 residues. The germline CDR1 and CDR2 sequences are SGDLS and YYNGEE. CDR3 sequence: CASSVEPSGAYNEQFF. CDR3 sequence (DNA): TGTGCCAGCAGCGTAGAACCGAGCGGGGCATACAATGAGCAGTTCTTC.

The rearrangement links TRBV28 to TRBJ1-4; the D gene is possibly TRBD1 (5 bases). The CDR3 runs 13 residues. Germline V lookup: CDR1 MDHEN, CDR2 SYDVKM. Trimming pared 8 bases from V and 10 bases from J, leaving 17 bases between. The CDR3 is CASLFGAGRKLFF. CDR3 bases: TGTGCCAGCCTTTTTGGGGCAGGTAGAAAACTGTTTTTT.

The chain carries TRBV28 and TRBJ2-1; TRBD2 agrees at 8 bases. Per the germline V gene, CDR1 is MDHEN and CDR2 is SYDVKM. Trimming at V came to 6 bases and at J to 1 base, leaving 5 bases not matched to a gene. CDR3 length equals 15 residues. CDR3 loop: CASSFSGKSYNEQFF. The CDR3, as DNA: TGTGCCAGCAGCTTTAGCGGGAAGTCCTACAATGAGCAGTTCTTC.

The chain carries TRBV11-3 and TRBJ1-1; 7 bases line up with TRBD1. Unmatched junction bases numbered 17, after V lost 6 bases and J lost 7 bases. The CDR3 is made up of 16 amino acids. CDR1 is SGHNT and CDR2 is YENEEA in the germline V gene. In DNA, the CDR3 is TGTGCCAGCAGTGTATTAAATACACAGGGGAGTTGTGAAGCTTTCTTT. Its translation is CASSVLNTQGSCEAFF.

The genes are TRBV12-3 or TRBV12-4 and TRBJ2-1, with D unresolved. Deletions cut 7 bases from V and 4 bases from J, with 8 bases between. This CDR3 has 12 amino acids. The CDR3 DNA follows: TGTGCCAGCATGGGCAGGTACAATGAGCAGTTCTTC. Its protein product is CASMGRYNEQFF.

The chain links TRBV11-1 to TRBJ1-5; maybe TRBD1 (5 bases). V lost 5 bases to trimming and J lost 7 bases, with 12 bases between them. The CDR3 spans 13 residues. Germline V gene sequence: CDR1 SGHAT, CDR2 FQDESV (reference sequence). The CDR3 DNA sequence: TGTGCCAGCAGCCCGGGGCAGGGACAGCCCCAGCATTTT. Encoded protein: CASSPGQGQPQHF.